Following are 32 T cell receptor beta chains from one sample sequenced in a study of cytomegalovirus exposure and HLA in healthy donors. The PCR ran on 60 Vbeta and 13 Jbeta primers. TCRdb's table, derived via immunoSEQ multiplex PCR, lists solely in-frame clones and lacks some. Of approximately 110,000 clones in the sample, over 70% are singletons; the top ten hold around 5.1%. Sequencing input: PBMCs. These receptors were taken from a male donor in good health and CMV-seronegative.

This clone was recorded only once. V gene TRBV6-5 combines with J gene TRBJ2-1; 15 positions match TRBD2. Germline V CDR1 and CDR2: MNHEY, SVGAGI. The V segment lost 6 bases and the J segment 4 bases; nucleotides outside the gene matches: 1. The CDR3 has 15 residues. Written as DNA, the CDR3 is TGTGCCAGCAGGGGACTAGCGGGGGGATACAATGAGCAGTTCTTC. This translates into CASRGLAGGYNEQFF.

The V call is TRBV5-1, the J call TRBJ2-3, with D perhaps TRBD2 (5 bases). Trimming took 0 bases from V and 7 from J, leaving 12 bases between them. The germline V gene encodes CDR1 SGHRS and CDR2 YFSETQ. The CDR3 covers 14 residues. The CDR3 is CASSLDSGIHTQYF. For the CDR3, the DNA is TGCGCCAGCAGCTTGGACTCGGGGATTCATACGCAGTATTTT.

The chain carries TRBV28 and TRBJ1-2, with a possible D match to TRBD1 (6 bases). The ends were cut back, 6 bases at V and 2 bases at J, with 10 bases in the middle. CDR1 is MDHEN and CDR2 is SYDVKM in the germline V gene. This CDR3 is built from 13 residues. DNA for the CDR3: TGTGCCAGCAGGATTGACAGGAACTATGGCTACACCTTC. It encodes CASRIDRNYGYTF.

The chain joins TRBV14 to TRBJ2-3; perhaps TRBD1 as D (6 bases). Germline CDR1 is SGHDN and CDR2 is FVKESK. The CDR3 loop spans 16 amino acids. The V and J ends lost 1 base and 2 bases respectively, with 13 bases between them. Here the CDR3 DNA reads TGTGCCAGCAGCCAAGTCGCAGGGGAATACACAGATACGCAGTATTTT. It is translated as CASSQVAGEYTDTQYF.

The rearrangement joins TRBV7-9 to TRBJ2-5; no clear D gene. From germline, CDR1 is SEHNR and CDR2 FQNEAQ (reference sequence). The V end was cut by 8 bases, the J end by 0 bases, with 7 bases between. This CDR3 has 12 residues. CDR3 region: CASSRYQETQYF. The CDR3, as DNA: TGTGCCAGCTCACGGTACCAAGAGACCCAGTACTTC.

This clone was detected only a few times. V and J are TRBV30 and TRBJ2-7; TRBD2 might be the D (5 bases). Germline V gene lookup returns CDR1 GTSNPN and CDR2 SVGIG (reference sequence). This CDR3 is 12 amino acids long. The V and J ends lost 4 bases and 7 bases respectively, with 14 bases between them. CDR3 bases: TGTGCCTGGACCCCTGGCGGGTGGGAGCAGTACTTC. Its protein is CAWTPGGWEQYF.

The chain is built from TRBV5-1 and TRBJ1-1, with D possibly being TRBD1 (6 bases). V lost 4 bases, J lost 0 bases, and 16 bases lay in between. Germline V gene data show CDR1 as SGHRS and CDR2 as YFSETQ. This CDR3 is built from 16 residues. DNA for the CDR3: TGCGCCAGCAGCCCCTTCCAGGGGAGAATGAACACTGAAGCTTTCTTT. It translates to CASSPFQGRMNTEAFF.

The V call is TRBV15, the J call TRBJ1-3; 7 nucleotides line up with TRBD1. There are 16 residues in the CDR3. Germline trimming cut 0 bases from V and 4 bases from J; bases unmatched to any gene: 6. The germline gives CDR1 LNHNV, CDR2 YYDKDF (reference sequence). CDR3: CATSRDRGTAGNTIYF. The CDR3 nucleotides are TGTGCCACCAGCAGAGATAGGGGGACAGCCGGAAACACCATATATTTT. Full variable domain (missing parts from reference TRBV15 and TRBJ1-3): DAMVIQNPRYQVTQFGKPVTLSCSQTLNHNVMYWYQQKSSQAPKLLFHYYDKDFNNEADTPDNFQSRRPNTSFCFLDIRSPGLGDTAMYLCATSRDRGTAGNTIYFGEGSWLTVV.

The chain carries TRBV4-2 and TRBJ1-5, with TRBD1 as a possible D gene (6 bases). Germline CDR1 LGHNA, CDR2 YNFKEQ. CDR3 length: 17 residues. With 0 bases removed from V and 3 bases from J, the gap between germline ends came to 15 bases. This CDR3 is CASSQDPRGGANQPQHF. In DNA, the CDR3 is TGTGCCAGCAGCCAAGATCCCCGCGGGGGGGCCAATCAGCCCCAGCATTTT.

This chain links TRBV9 with TRBJ2-7; 13 bases fit TRBD2. V lost 3 bases to trimming and J lost 0 bases; unmatched junction nucleotides: 6. Germline V gives CDR1 SGDLS, CDR2 YYNGEE. The CDR3 has 17 amino acids. CDR3 loop: CASSEGLAGLSSYEQYF. As DNA, the CDR3 is TGTGCCAGCAGCGAGGGACTAGCGGGGCTAAGCTCCTACGAGCAGTACTTC.

This clone showed up just a few times. The chain couples TRBV5-4 to TRBJ1-1; 7 bases are a match to TRBD1. Germline V gene sequence: CDR1 SGHNT, CDR2 YYREEE (reference sequence). This CDR3 is built from 15 residues. Trimming cost V 4 bases and J 4 bases; bases outside gene matches: 10. CDR3 loop: CASSRGTARGTEAFF. CDR3 DNA sequence: TGTGCCAGCAGCCGGGGGACAGCAAGGGGCACTGAAGCTTTCTTT.

J is TRBJ2-3 and V is TRBV2, with 7 nucleotides matching TRBD1. Per the germline V gene, CDR1 is SNHLY and CDR2 is FYNNEI. The CDR3 runs 12 residues. After removal of 10 bases from V and 0 bases from J, the junction contained 1 base not matched to a gene. The CDR3 DNA reads TGTGCCACGGGACAGAGCACAGATACGCAGTATTTT. It translates to CATGQSTDTQYF.

About this clone: Germline is not matched at one junction end, which may reflect a read error. V usage is TRBV7-9 and J usage is TRBJ1-5, with D tentatively TRBD1 (5 bases). The CDR3 length is 15 residues. From germline, CDR1 is SEHNR and CDR2 FQNEAQ (reference sequence). Written as DNA, the CDR3 is TGTTCCAGCAGCCCCCCGACAGATAGCAATCAGCCCCAGCATTTT. It codes for CSSSPPTDSNQPQHF. The variable domain in full, completed from reference TRBV7-9 and TRBJ1-5, reads DTGVSQNPRHKITKRGQNVTFRCDPISEHNRLYWYRQTLGQGPEFLTYFQNEAQLEKSRLLSDRFSAERPKGSFSTLEIQRTEQGDSAMYLCSSSPPTDSNQPQHFGDGTRLSIL.

The chain links TRBV19 to TRBJ2-2, with 12 bases identical to TRBD1. Looked up from germline, CDR1 is LNHDA and CDR2 is SQIVND (reference sequence). CDR3 length equals 16 residues. After removal of 6 bases from V and 5 bases from J, the junction contained 7 bases not matched to a gene. CDR3 bases: TGTGCCAGTAGGAACCGGGACAGGGGGCGTACCGGGGAGCTGTTTTTT. Translating gives CASRNRDRGRTGELFF.

The rearrangement links TRBV6-4 to TRBJ2-2, with D tentatively TRBD2 (5 bases). V shed 0 bases and J shed 2 bases, with 10 bases lying between them. The CDR3 consists of 16 residues. The germline V gene has CDR1 MRHNA and CDR2 SNTAGT. CDR3 amino acids: CASSDSTNLNTGELFF. Here the CDR3 DNA reads TGTGCCAGCAGTGACTCGACTAACCTAAACACCGGGGAGCTGTTTTTT.

This CDR3 reads CASSLYDSIYYEQYF. CDR3 bases: TGTGCCAGCAGCCTTTATGACAGCATTTACTACGAGCAGTACTTC. The chain employs TRBV11-1 and TRBJ2-7; D may be TRBD1 (5 bases). Germline CDR1 reads SGHAT; CDR2 reads FQDESV (reference sequence). The V end lost 5 bases, the J end lost 3 bases, and 17 bases lay between the germline ends. CDR3 size: 15 residues.

This chain links TRBV6-1 with TRBJ2-7; TRBD2 agrees at 7 bases. This CDR3 spans 14 amino acids. In germline, CDR1 is MNHNS, CDR2 SASEGT. Unmatched junction bases numbered 12, after V lost 8 bases and J lost 5 bases. DNA for the CDR3: TGTGCCAGCCACCCACGGGGGGAACGCCACGAGCAGTACTTC. It is translated as CASHPRGERHEQYF.

This clone was seen repeatedly, ten times or more. The chain recombines TRBV4-1 with TRBJ2-7, with a weak D call TRBD2 (5 bases). The CDR3 has 16 residues. The germline V gene has CDR1 MGHRA and CDR2 YSYEKL. V lost 1 base and J 2 bases, leaving 15 bases between the germline ends. The CDR3 DNA sequence: TGCGCCAGCAGCCAAGGATGGGCCGACGGGGCCTACGAGCAGTACTTC. Amino acids: CASSQGWADGAYEQYF.

The genes are TRBV19 and TRBJ2-7; D possibly corresponds to TRBD1 (5 bases). The CDR3 contains 13 residues. The V end lost 4 bases, the J end lost 4 bases, and 11 bases lay between the germline ends. Germline CDR1 LNHDA, CDR2 SQIVND (reference sequence). The CDR3 DNA sequence: TGTGCCAGTAGTAGTGGGGCTTATTACGAGCAGTACTTC. It yields the protein CASSSGAYYEQYF.

This chain uses TRBV18 with TRBJ2-7; 13 nucleotides align to TRBD2. The germline gives CDR1 KGHSH, CDR2 LQKENI. V lost 3 bases to trimming and J lost 5 bases; unmatched junction nucleotides: 4. The CDR3 loop spans 15 amino acids. The CDR3 region is CASSPRTSGSDEQYF. In DNA, the CDR3 is TGTGCCAGCTCACCTCGGACTAGCGGGAGTGACGAGCAGTACTTC. Full variable domain (rest looked up from reference TRBV18 and TRBJ2-7): NAGVMQNPRHLVRRRGQEARLRCSPMKGHSHVYWYRQLPEEGLKFMVYLQKENIIDESGMPKERFSAEFPKEGPSILRIQQVVRGDSAAYFCASSPRTSGSDEQYFGPGTRLTVT.

The genes are TRBV6-5 and TRBJ2-6, with D perhaps matching TRBD2 (6 bases). Trimming took off 7 bases at V and 2 bases at J, with 12 bases between the two ends. CDR1 is MNHEY, CDR2 SVGAGI, per germline. The CDR3 is made up of 15 amino acids. The DNA of the CDR3 is TGTGCCAGCACCCCACGGGGGACTGGGGCCAACGTCCTGACTTTC. Protein: CASTPRGTGANVLTF.

The chain couples TRBV30 to TRBJ1-4; D unclear. Germline V lookup: CDR1 GTSNPN, CDR2 SVGIG (reference sequence). V dropped 3 bases and J dropped 7 bases, with 12 bases sitting between them. The CDR3 totals 13 residues. The CDR3: CAWREDGSEKLFF. The DNA for the CDR3 is TGTGCCTGGAGGGAGGATGGGAGTGAAAAACTGTTTTTT. Looking up the rest from reference TRBV30 and TRBJ1-4 gives the full variable domain: SQTIHQWPATLVQPVGSPLSLECTVEGTSNPNLYWYRQAAGRGLQLLFYSVGIGQISSEVPQNLSASRPQDRQFILSSKKLLLSDSGFYLCAWREDGSEKLFFGSGTQLSVL.

This clone came up a few times. The J gene is TRBJ2-6, the V gene TRBV28; TRBD1 matches 11 bases. This CDR3 region has 17 residues. The V gene end was trimmed by 0 bases and the J gene end by 2 bases; junction bases not matched to a gene: 0. The V gene's germline CDR1 is MDHEN and CDR2 SYDVKM. The CDR3 region has the DNA TGTGCCAGCAGTTTATGGGGACAGGGGGCTGGGGCCAACGTCCTGACTTTC. This sequence encodes CASSLWGQGAGANVLTF.

The CDR3 DNA reads as TGTGCCAGCTCACCGGACAGGGGAAGCGGACAGCCCCAGCATTTT. This translates into CASSPDRGSGQPQHF. The chain joins TRBV18 to TRBJ1-5; 9 positions agree with TRBD1. The V gene's germline CDR1 is KGHSH and CDR2 LQKENI. V was clipped by 3 bases and J by 7 bases; unmatched bases: 7. The CDR3 covers 15 residues.

This chain uses TRBV6-5 with TRBJ2-1, with TRBD2 matching over 7 bases. This CDR3 has 16 residues. Trimming removed 2 bases from V and 2 bases from J; junction bases left unmatched: 6. Germline V gene data show CDR1 as MNHEY and CDR2 as SVGAGI. The CDR3 is CASSYQAGDAYNEQFF. CDR3 sequence (DNA): TGTGCCAGCAGTTACCAGGCGGGAGATGCCTACAATGAGCAGTTCTTC.

This clone appeared a few times. The chain carries TRBV29-1 and TRBJ2-5, with D unresolved. Germline V gene lookup returns CDR1 SQVTM and CDR2 ANQGSEA. V was trimmed by 2 bases and J by 1 base, leaving 11 bases between them. The CDR3 totals 14 residues. The CDR3 DNA reads TGCAGCGTTGAATCCGTCGCAGGCCAAGAGACCCAGTACTTC. Residues: CSVESVAGQETQYF.

The CDR3 bases are TGTGCCAGCAGCTCGAGGTGGACAGGAGAGGGGACCGGGGAGCTGTTTTTT. Translation gives CASSSRWTGEGTGELFF. The chain couples TRBV7-3 to TRBJ2-2; 7 nucleotides agree with TRBD1. The CDR3 totals 17 residues. The germline V gene encodes CDR1 SGHTA and CDR2 FQGTGA. The ends lost 4 bases at V and 5 bases at J; junction bases unmatched: 13.

CDR3 DNA: TGTGCCAGCAGCTTAACGTGGCATGAGCAGTTCTTC. It specifies CASSLTWHEQFF. This chain uses TRBV11-2 with TRBJ2-1; D gene uncertain. The CDR3 is 12 amino acids. The V gene lost 2 bases and the J gene lost 8 bases, with 7 bases spanning the gap. The germline V gene has CDR1 SGHAT and CDR2 FQNNGV.

The chain recombines TRBV28 with TRBJ1-5, with D tentatively TRBD1 (6 bases). V lost 6 bases and J 2 bases, leaving 14 bases between the germline ends. The CDR3 has 15 amino acids. Germline loops: CDR1 MDHEN, CDR2 SYDVKM. In DNA form, the CDR3 reads TGTGCCAGCAGAGGGGGAGTCGTTGGCAATCAGCCCCAGCATTTT. Residues: CASRGGVVGNQPQHF.

This clone was observed at least ten times. Other DNA sequences in the sample encode the same CDR3. The chain recombines TRBV10-3 with TRBJ2-7, with no clear D. The CDR3 is made up of 13 amino acids. Trimming pared 0 bases from V and 2 bases from J, leaving 5 bases between. Germline V gene data show CDR1 as ENHRY and CDR2 as SYGVKD. The CDR3 loop reads CAISESTAYEQYF. For the CDR3, the DNA is TGTGCCATCAGTGAGTCTACAGCCTACGAGCAGTACTTC.

This clone has only a few counts. The CDR3 DNA follows: TGTGCCAGCATGCAGGTGACCTCTGGAAACACCATATATTTT. This translates into CASMQVTSGNTIYF. This rearrangement joins TRBV6-6 to TRBJ1-3; unclear D gene. V was trimmed by 7 bases and J by 0 bases, leaving 10 bases between them. The CDR3 consists of 14 residues. The germline V gene has CDR1 MNHNY and CDR2 SVGAGI (reference sequence).

The chain uses TRBV4-3 and TRBJ2-6, with TRBD1 matching 12 bases. The V gene's germline CDR1 is LGHNA and CDR2 YSLEER. CDR3 length equals 18 residues. V trimming: 7 bases; J trimming: 2 bases; junction bases outside the gene matches: 9. For the CDR3, the DNA is TGCGCCAGCACAGAGTCCGGGACAGGGGGCGCTGGGGCCAACGTCCTGACTTTC. This codes for CASTESGTGGAGANVLTF.